Shown below are 6 T cell receptor beta chains from a single sample sequenced in a study of blood T cell repertoires in COVID-19. Produced via immunoSEQ multiplex PCR; TCRdb's table is partial and in-frame only. The repertoire has approximately 390,000 clones, about 90% of them found once; the top ten carry approximately 2.5%. The sample was peripheral blood. The receptors derive from an older woman with COVID-19, enrolled during active disease.

The chain links TRBV5-4 to TRBJ2-6; perhaps TRBD2 as D (5 bases). The CDR3 contains 16 residues. With 0 bases removed from V and 2 bases from J, the gap between germline ends came to 9 bases. CDR1 is SGHNT, CDR2 YYREEE, per germline (reference sequence). In DNA form, the CDR3 reads TGTGCCAGCAGCTTGGCCCCGGGGACTGGGGCCAACGTCCTGACTTTC. It encodes CASSLAPGTGANVLTF.

The V gene is TRBV4-2, the J gene TRBJ1-6; D remains ambiguous. The CDR3 is 14 amino acids. Trimming stripped 1 base from V and 5 bases from J, with 6 bases between. Germline V lookup: CDR1 LGHNA, CDR2 YNFKEQ. CDR3 amino acids: CASSQGQNNSPLHF. The CDR3 region has the DNA TGTGCCAGCAGCCAAGGGCAAAATAATTCACCCCTCCACTTT.

This clone was detected a few times. The chain links TRBV28 to TRBJ1-2; TRBD1 might be the D (5 bases). In germline, CDR1 is MDHEN, CDR2 SYDVKM. The CDR3 runs 14 residues. V lost 2 bases to trimming and J lost 5 bases, with 12 bases between them. CDR3 in DNA: TGTGCCAGCAGTTTACTCGAGGGGAGGTATGGCTACACCTTC. Translation: CASSLLEGRYGYTF.

The chain recombines TRBV2 with TRBJ1-6; 12 bases are a match to TRBD1. Germline trimming cut 7 bases from V and 10 bases from J; bases unmatched to any gene: 8. The CDR3 has 15 residues. The germline V gene encodes CDR1 SNHLY and CDR2 FYNNEI. The CDR3 is CASKAGQGAKSPLHF. The CDR3 bases are TGTGCCAGCAAGGCGGGACAGGGGGCAAAATCACCCCTCCACTTT. Supplemented by reference TRBV2 and TRBJ1-6, the full variable domain reads EPEVTQTPSHQVTQMGQEVILRCVPISNHLYFYWYRQILGQKVEFLVSFYNNEISEKSEIFDDQFSVERPDGSNFTLKIRSTKLEDSAMYFCASKAGQGAKSPLHFGNGTRLTVT.

The J gene is TRBJ1-3, the V gene TRBV19; a weak D match, TRBD1 (6 bases). The CDR3 spans 15 residues. Trimming removed 6 bases at V and 3 bases at J, with 15 bases between. The germline CDR1 and CDR2 sequences are LNHDA and SQIVND (reference sequence). The CDR3 DNA sequence: TGTGCCAGTAGATCTCTGGGGGCAGTTGGAAACACCATATATTTT. Its translation is CASRSLGAVGNTIYF.

The chain has TRBV3-1 (or the pseudogene TRBV3-2) and TRBJ2-7; the match to TRBD1 covers 7 bases. Trimming cost V 3 bases and J 3 bases; bases outside gene matches: 11. Germline-derived CDR1 and CDR2 are LGHDT and YNNKEL (reference sequence). CDR3 length: 16 amino acids. CDR3 nucleotide sequence: TGTGCCAGCAGCCATGTCCCCGGGACAGTTAACTACGAGCAGTACTTC. Its protein product is CASSHVPGTVNYEQYF.